The 23 T cell receptor beta chains in this list originate from one sample, sequenced in a study of PD-L1 blockade in urothelial cancer. Assay used: immunoSEQ multiplex PCR; TCRdb lists only in-frame clones, some missing. The sample carries approximately 110,000 clones, around 82% recorded once. This sample comprised PBMCs, obtained around atezolizumab (anti-PD-L1) treatment. The receptors come from a man aged 50-59 years with urothelial cancer.

The J gene is TRBJ1-4, the V gene TRBV18; D is perhaps TRBD1 (6 bases). CDR1 and CDR2 (germline): KGHSH, LQKENI. Trimming stripped 3 bases from V and 3 bases from J, with 11 bases between. This CDR3 region has 15 residues. CDR3 sequence: CASSPVNRANEKLFF. The CDR3, as DNA: TGTGCCAGCTCACCTGTTAACAGGGCTAATGAAAAACTGTTTTTT.

V and J are TRBV28 and TRBJ2-6, with 10 bases fitting TRBD1. The germline V gene has CDR1 MDHEN and CDR2 SYDVKM. The CDR3 length is 19 residues. The ends lost 4 bases at V and 0 bases at J; junction bases unmatched: 9. The DNA for the CDR3 is TGTGCCAGCAGTTCCCGGGACAGGGGATTTTTCTCTGGGGCCAACGTCCTGACTTTC. Amino acid sequence: CASSSRDRGFFSGANVLTF. The full variable domain, completed using reference TRBV28 and TRBJ2-6, is DVKVTQSSRYLVKRTGEKVFLECVQDMDHENMFWYRQDPGLGLRLIYFSYDVKMKEKGDIPEGYSVSREKKERFSLILESASTNQTSMYLCASSSRDRGFFSGANVLTFGAGSRLTVL.

The chain has TRBV28 and TRBJ2-3, with 8 bases aligning to TRBD2. The CDR3 length is 18 residues. V dropped 5 bases and J dropped 3; count of bases not matched to a gene: 16. Germline values: CDR1 MDHEN, CDR2 SYDVKM. The DNA of the CDR3 is TGTGCCAGCAGTGCTTCACCGGGACTAGGTTCTTCTACAGATACGCAGTATTTT. Protein product: CASSASPGLGSSTDTQYF.

The chain has TRBV29-1 and TRBJ2-1; 7 nucleotides match TRBD2. Germline loops: CDR1 SQVTM, CDR2 ANQGSEA. The CDR3 has 14 residues. V dropped 8 bases and J dropped 8; count of bases not matched to a gene: 15. Here the CDR3 reads CSSVRGGRGDEQFF. CDR3 DNA sequence: TGCAGCTCGGTAAGGGGCGGGAGAGGGGATGAGCAGTTCTTC.

The rearrangement uses TRBV5-1 and TRBJ2-3; D is perhaps TRBD2 (7 bases). This CDR3 has 19 residues. In germline, CDR1 is SGHRS, CDR2 YFSETQ. V lost 0 bases to trimming and J lost 8 bases, with 28 bases between them. The CDR3 DNA reads as TGCGCCAGCAGCTTGGCCACCCTCGGAGGGGGAGGGAGGGCGGCTACGCAGTATTTT. Amino acids: CASSLATLGGGGRAATQYF.

The V call is TRBV28, the J call TRBJ2-2; 11 bases match TRBD2. CDR3 size: 15 residues. V lost 10 bases, J lost 3 bases, and 7 bases stayed unmatched. Germline V gene data show CDR1 as MDHEN and CDR2 as SYDVKM. The CDR3 loop reads CAIGGLADYTGELFF. Here the CDR3 DNA reads TGTGCCATCGGGGGACTAGCGGATTACACCGGGGAGCTGTTTTTT.

The chain couples TRBV9 to TRBJ1-1; 8 nucleotides agree with TRBD1. From germline, CDR1 is SGDLS and CDR2 YYNGEE. V was clipped by 2 bases and J by 1 base; unmatched bases: 4. The CDR3 is made up of 15 amino acids. CDR3 bases: TGTGCCAGCAGCGTGGCAGGGGGCGAGAACACTGAAGCTTTCTTT. Protein product: CASSVAGGENTEAFF.

This chain uses TRBV7-9 with TRBJ1-5; no clear D gene. The CDR3 loop spans 13 amino acids. Deletions cut 3 bases from V and 3 bases from J, with 6 bases between. CDR1 SEHNR and CDR2 FQNEAQ come from the germline V gene (reference sequence). CDR3: CASSFSFNQPQHF. The CDR3 DNA reads as TGTGCCAGCAGCTTTTCTTTCAATCAGCCCCAGCATTTT.

This chain connects TRBV25-1 to TRBJ1-4, with 11 positions matching TRBD1. Trimming took 8 bases from V and 10 from J; bases not matched to a gene: 21. The CDR3 runs to 18 residues. Germline CDR1 and CDR2: MGHDK and SYGVNS. The CDR3 sequence: CASGPRLGTGGQGRKLFF. The CDR3 DNA reads TGTGCCAGCGGACCCCGTTTGGGGACAGGGGGTCAAGGGCGAAAACTGTTTTTT.

This clone has just a few counts. This chain links TRBV19 with TRBJ2-2; possible D gene TRBD2, 6 bases. V was shortened by 1 base and J by 0 bases, with 9 bases between the two germline ends. Germline loops: CDR1 LNHDA, CDR2 SQIVND (reference sequence). This CDR3 is 16 amino acids long. The chain's CDR3 is CASSIVRGTNTGELFF. The CDR3 DNA reads as TGTGCCAGTAGTATAGTTCGGGGGACGAACACCGGGGAGCTGTTTTTT.

The CDR3 sequence: CASSIDGSMNTEAFF. The CDR3, as DNA: TGTGCCAGTAGTATAGATGGCTCGATGAACACTGAAGCTTTCTTT. The genes are TRBV19 and TRBJ1-1; D remains ambiguous. From germline, CDR1 is LNHDA and CDR2 SQIVND (reference sequence). The V gene lost 0 bases and the J gene lost 0 bases, with 8 bases spanning the gap. The CDR3 loop spans 15 amino acids.

This chain uses TRBV4-2 with TRBJ1-1; D is unclear. CDR3 size: 13 residues. Germline CDR1 is LGHNA and CDR2 is YNFKEQ. V was trimmed by 0 bases and J by 6 bases, leaving 8 bases between them. In nucleotides, the CDR3 is TGTGCCAGCAGCCAAGATCGAGGCCCTGAAGCTTTCTTT. Translated: CASSQDRGPEAFF.

This clone was counted once. This chain uses TRBV19 with TRBJ1-5; no reliable D call. The CDR3 spans 16 residues. Germline V gene data show CDR1 as LNHDA and CDR2 as SQIVND (reference sequence). V lost 5 bases and J 0 bases, leaving 14 bases between the germline ends. CDR3 nucleotides: TGTGCCAGTAGTCTGAGAGACACCGTTAGCAATCAGCCCCAGCATTTT. It translates to CASSLRDTVSNQPQHF.

The CDR3 sequence: CASHRTGRSTEAFF. CDR3 bases: TGTGCCAGCCACAGGACAGGGAGATCCACTGAAGCTTTCTTT. The rearrangement joins TRBV7-9 to TRBJ1-1, with 8 nucleotides matching TRBD1. After removal of 8 bases from V and 4 bases from J, the junction contained 9 bases not matched to a gene. Germline CDR1 is SEHNR and CDR2 is FQNEAQ (reference sequence). The CDR3 is 14 amino acids.

V usage is TRBV2 and J usage is TRBJ1-1; D gene uncertain. Germline V CDR1 and CDR2: SNHLY, FYNNEI. The V gene lost 6 bases and the J gene lost 1 base, with 9 bases spanning the gap. The CDR3 extends over 13 amino acids. The CDR3 loop is CASRNPGNTEAFF. The CDR3 nucleotides are TGTGCCAGCAGGAACCCAGGGAACACTGAAGCTTTCTTT.

The chain links TRBV6-4 to TRBJ2-7, with TRBD1 matching over 7 bases. Unmatched junction bases numbered 11, after V lost 0 bases and J lost 0 bases. CDR3 length equals 18 residues. Germline-derived CDR1 and CDR2 are MRHNA and SNTAGT. CDR3 region: CASSDSNGDRSLSYEQYF. The CDR3 DNA follows: TGTGCCAGCAGTGACTCTAACGGGGACAGAAGTCTCTCCTACGAGCAGTACTTC.

V usage is TRBV27 and J usage is TRBJ2-2; D gene unclear. Germline values: CDR1 MNHEY, CDR2 SMNVEV (reference sequence). The CDR3 has 12 residues. V was shortened by 1 base and J by 6 bases, with 3 bases between the two germline ends. This chain's CDR3 is CASSLFAGELFF. The CDR3 nucleotides are TGTGCCAGCAGTTTATTCGCCGGGGAGCTGTTTTTT.

The chain carries TRBV27 and TRBJ1-2; 9 bases are shared with TRBD1. Germline V gives CDR1 MNHEY, CDR2 SMNVEV (reference sequence). The V and J ends lost 5 bases and 1 base, in that order; junction bases with no gene match: 5. The CDR3 runs to 15 residues. CDR3 DNA: TGTGCCAGCAGTACTACAGGGGGCATTAACTATGGCTACACCTTC. Protein: CASSTTGGINYGYTF.

The chain uses TRBV4-2 and TRBJ2-5, with D perhaps matching TRBD2 (6 bases). V gave up 1 base and J gave up 2 bases, with 8 bases separating them. Germline V gene sequence: CDR1 LGHNA, CDR2 YNFKEQ. This CDR3 is built from 14 residues. The CDR3 loop is CASSQGTMQETQYF. In DNA form, the CDR3 reads TGTGCCAGCAGCCAAGGGACTATGCAAGAGACCCAGTACTTC.

The rearrangement uses TRBV4-2 and TRBJ2-7, with 7 bases aligning to TRBD1. This CDR3 comprises 14 residues. Trimming at V came to 4 bases and at J to 1 base, leaving 4 bases not matched to a gene. Germline V gives CDR1 LGHNA, CDR2 YNFKEQ. The CDR3 here is CASSPSGQSYEQYF. For the CDR3, the DNA is TGTGCCAGCAGCCCCTCGGGACAGTCCTACGAGCAGTACTTC.

This chain uses TRBV5-6 with TRBJ2-7; 8 nucleotides line up with TRBD2. The germline V gene encodes CDR1 SGHDT and CDR2 YYEEEE. V gave up 3 bases and J gave up 3 bases; unmatched junction bases: 8. This CDR3 is built from 15 residues. CDR3 residues: CASSSLSGSVYEQYF. The CDR3 bases are TGTGCCAGCAGCTCGCTAAGCGGGAGTGTCTACGAGCAGTACTTC.

This sequence joins TRBV5-4 and TRBJ2-5; 8 positions match TRBD2. After removal of 4 bases from V and 5 bases from J, the junction contained 7 bases not matched to a gene. Germline lookup yields CDR1 SGHNT and CDR2 YYREEE (reference sequence). This CDR3 is 14 amino acids long. The CDR3 loop reads CASSGGLADETQYF. DNA of the CDR3: TGTGCCAGCAGCGGAGGACTAGCCGATGAGACCCAGTACTTC.

The J gene is TRBJ2-5, the V gene TRBV4-1, with 7 bases matching TRBD2. The CDR3 contains 13 residues. With V trimmed by 3 bases and J by 5 bases, 3 bases remained unmatched. Germline lookup yields CDR1 MGHRA and CDR2 YSYEKL. The CDR3 DNA follows: TGCGCCAGCAGCCACCCGCGGGGGGAGACCCAGTACTTC. Its translation is CASSHPRGETQYF.